Listed below are T cell receptor beta chains from one sample, sequenced in a study of T cell responses to AZD1222 COVID-19 vaccine. Profiled with immunoSEQ multiplex PCR; TCRdb holds only in-frame clones, not every one. There are approximately 100,000 clones in the sample; approximately 90% occur only once, and 4% to 5% lies in the top ten. The sequences come from peripheral blood, collected on day 0 of AZD1222 vaccination. All receptors come from an adult in good health. Each CDR3 is given with its conserved first and last residue. A D gene is named only where the DNA matches it firmly. Size tells how often a clone was seen (once, few, many) or the class of an expanded clone, and some rows leave it out.

>TRBV20-1|-|TRBJ1-1|-
CSARSGTEAFF
TGCAGTGCTAGATCGGGGACTGAAGCTTTCTTT
>TRBV2|TRBD2|TRBJ2-7|-
CASSRLAGDYEQYF
TGTGCCAGCAGCCGACTAGCGGGGGACTACGAGCAGTACTTC
>TRBV19|-|TRBJ2-2|once
CASSSWSRDGELFF
TGTGCCAGTAGTTCTTGGTCGCGAGACGGGGAGCTGTTTTTT
>TRBV5-1|TRBD1|TRBJ1-1|-
CASSTGQANTEAFF
TGCGCCAGCAGCACCGGACAGGCGAACACTGAAGCTTTCTTT
>TRBV6-1|-|TRBJ2-7|-
CASSEVGIRNEQYF
TGTGCCAGCAGTGAGGTAGGAATCCGCAACGAGCAGTACTTC
>TRBV29-1|-|TRBJ1-2|-
CSVVGADGYTF
TGCAGCGTTGTGGGGGCAGATGGCTACACCTTC
>TRBV3-1/TRBV3-2|-|TRBJ1-3|-
CASGFAGVRGNTIYF
TGTGCCAGCGGGTTCGCAGGGGTGAGAGGAAACACCATATATTTT
>TRBV6-2/TRBV6-3|TRBD2|TRBJ2-1|-
CASSSKRGGDNEQFF
TGTGCCAGCAGTTCGAAGCGGGGGGGAGATAATGAGCAGTTCTTC
>TRBV9|-|TRBJ1-1|-
CASSVGYAGALLSTEAFF
TGTGCCAGCAGCGTAGGTTACGCAGGGGCGTTGTTGTCCACTGAAGCTTTCTTT
>TRBV15|-|TRBJ2-3|few
CATSEGTATDTQYF
TGTGCCACCAGCGAGGGGACTGCCACAGATACGCAGTATTTT
>TRBV18|-|TRBJ1-4|once
CASSPQGIKEKLFF
TGTGCCAGCTCACCGCAGGGGATAAAGGAAAAACTGTTTTTT
>TRBV6-6|TRBD1|TRBJ1-2|-
CASSYSQGGGYTF
TGTGCCAGCAGTTACTCTCAGGGGGGAGGCTACACCTTC
>TRBV7-9|-|TRBJ1-4|-
CASSPGRNPTNEKLFF
TGTGCCAGCAGCCCCGGACGGAATCCAACTAATGAAAAACTGTTTTTT
>TRBV28|-|TRBJ2-3|-
CASKNLGGTQYF
TGTGCCAGCAAAAACCTGGGGGGAACGCAGTATTTT
>TRBV5-5|TRBD1|TRBJ1-2|-
CASSLVSGQGNRDYTF
TGTGCCAGCAGCTTGGTTTCGGGACAGGGAAATCGTGACTACACCTTC
>TRBV9|TRBD1|TRBJ1-4|-
CASSQRGQGAVGVEKLFF
TGTGCCAGCAGTCAGCGGGGACAGGGGGCCGTCGGCGTCGAAAAACTGTTTTTT
>TRBV4-1|-|TRBJ1-2|-
CASSQQGLGYGYTF
TGCGCCAGCAGCCAGCAGGGATTAGGCTATGGCTACACCTTC
>TRBV27|TRBD1|TRBJ2-7|-
CASSRTGTGYEQYF
TGTGCCAGCAGTCGGACCGGGACAGGGTACGAGCAGTACTTC
>TRBV14|-|TRBJ1-1|once
CASRPDRHGTEAFF
TGTGCCAGCAGACCGGACAGACATGGGACTGAAGCTTTCTTT
>TRBV5-1|TRBD1|TRBJ2-3|-
CASSGTGGVPDTQYF
TGCGCCAGCAGCGGGACAGGGGGCGTCCCAGATACGCAGTATTTT
>TRBV6-2/TRBV6-3|-|TRBJ2-2|-
CASSYSTGELFF
TGTGCCAGCAGTTACTCGACTGGGGAGCTGTTTTTT
>TRBV18|-|TRBJ1-5|once
CASSPAGSNQPQHF
TGTGCCAGCTCACCAGCAGGGAGCAATCAGCCCCAGCATTTT
>TRBV9|-|TRBJ2-3|-
CASSVDGLLRSTQYF
TGTGCCAGCAGCGTAGACGGGCTACTTCGATCTACGCAGTATTTT
>TRBV11-3|-|TRBJ2-3|-
CASSPRGGTDTQYF
TGTGCCAGCAGCCCTCGGGGAGGCACAGATACGCAGTATTTT
>TRBV2|-|TRBJ2-2|-
CASRIVGELFF
TGTGCCAGCAGAATTGTCGGGGAGCTGTTTTTT
>TRBV30|-|TRBJ2-1|-
CAWTRRPGLNEQFF
TGTGCCTGGACCCGGCGCCCAGGGCTCAATGAGCAGTTCTTC
>TRBV7-3|TRBD1|TRBJ1-3|-
CASSSTGTAAGNTIYF
TGTGCCAGCAGCTCAACCGGGACAGCGGCTGGAAACACCATATATTTT
>TRBV19|-|TRBJ1-1|-
CASKSPNTEAFF
TGTGCCAGTAAGAGCCCGAACACTGAAGCTTTCTTT
>TRBV6-1|TRBD1|TRBJ1-1|-
CASSEYRGPRTEAFF
TGTGCCAGCAGTGAGTACAGGGGCCCGAGGACTGAAGCTTTCTTT
>TRBV29-1|-|TRBJ2-2|-
CSVGNSGELFF
TGCAGCGTTGGCAACTCCGGGGAGCTGTTTTTT
>TRBV2|-|TRBJ1-5|-
CATQDHGVSNQPQHF
TGTGCCACCCAAGACCATGGTGTTAGCAATCAGCCCCAGCATTTT
>TRBV28|TRBD1|TRBJ1-2|-
CASSLSVGQVGYTF
TGTGCCAGCAGTTTAAGCGTCGGACAGGTTGGCTACACCTTC
>TRBV5-8|TRBD2|TRBJ2-1|-
CASSWGTSGGNEQFF
TGTGCCAGCAGCTGGGGGACTAGCGGGGGCAATGAGCAGTTCTTC
>TRBV19|-|TRBJ2-7|-
CASSIASAYEQYF
TGTGCCAGTAGTATAGCGTCTGCCTACGAGCAGTACTTC
>TRBV4-1|-|TRBJ1-3|-
CASSGRSGSGNTIYF
TGCGCCAGCAGCGGCAGGTCGGGCTCTGGAAACACCATATATTTT
>TRBV5-1|-|TRBJ2-3|-
CASSLAGGPRTDTQYF
TGCGCCAGCAGCTTGGCCGGGGGTCCCCGCACAGATACGCAGTATTTT
>TRBV14|-|TRBJ2-7|-
CASSQESSYYEQYF
TGTGCCAGCAGCCAAGAATCATCTTATTACGAGCAGTACTTC
>TRBV7-2|TRBD2|TRBJ2-7|-
CASSSMAGAYEQYF
TGTGCCAGCAGCTCCATGGCGGGGGCCTACGAGCAGTACTTC
>TRBV11-2|-|TRBJ2-7|-
CASSFNRGGYEQYF
TGTGCCAGCAGCTTCAACAGGGGGGGCTACGAGCAGTACTTC
>TRBV6-1|-|TRBJ1-6|-
CASGEGSSSPLHF
TGTGCCAGCGGTGAAGGGTCTAGTTCACCCCTCCACTTT
>TRBV11-3|TRBD1|TRBJ1-1|-
CASSSGGYNTEAFF
TGTGCCAGCAGCTCAGGGGGCTATAACACTGAAGCTTTCTTT
>TRBV6-2/TRBV6-3|TRBD1|TRBJ2-7|-
CASSYGGTGGNEQYF
TGTGCCAGCAGTTACGGCGGGACAGGGGGTAACGAGCAGTACTTC
>TRBV19|-|TRBJ1-5|-
CASKNRDVRNQPQHF
TGTGCCAGTAAGAACAGGGATGTGCGCAATCAGCCCCAGCATTTT
>TRBV6-5|-|TRBJ2-7|once
CASRLGQGLTYEQYF
TGTGCCAGCAGGTTGGGGCAGGGATTAACCTACGAGCAGTACTTC
>TRBV29-1|-|TRBJ1-4|once
CSVESGVSGEKLFF
TGCAGCGTTGAGTCAGGGGTATCAGGGGAAAAACTGTTTTTT
>TRBV25-1|-|TRBJ1-1|-
CASSGQGGAEAFF
TGTGCCAGCAGTGGGCAGGGCGGCGCTGAAGCTTTCTTT